This T cell receptor beta chain was documented in a study of regulatory T cells in long-lasting Graves disease. Across the whole study: Graves' patients (newly diagnosed) had been on antithyroid drugs under 3 months.

To make TCR beta libraries, researchers used iRepertoire HTBI primers and Arm-PCR of CDR3 regions. One entry per CDR3 protein, called by TCRdb with MiXCR from the multiplex PCR reads. The sample lists 250,000 or so distinct CDR3 sequences, about 17% seen once, with 14% in the top ten. This clonotype was observed at least ten times. CDR3 length: 13 residues. Germline assignment: CDR1 SGHTA and CDR2 FQGNSA. V lost 5 bases and J 3 bases, leaving 8 bases between the germline ends. Time point indicated: newly diagnosed GD, antithyroid drugs for less than 3 months. Construction of the TCR library relied on RNA isolated from PBMCs. These data also formed part of another study, on T cells in Graves' hyperthyroidism and ophthalmopathy. That report adds: The TCR CDR3 was amplified in a first-round RT-PCR using the HTBI primer set.

The rearrangement joins TRBV7-2 to TRBJ2-1; D call uncertain. The TCR sequence derives from a woman in her twenties or thirties with Graves disease. The material sequenced was peripheral blood mononuclear cells (PBMCs), taken at new diagnosis, from a patient treated with antithyroid drugs. The CDR3 coding sequence is TGTGCCAGCAGCCTAGAAATCTACAATGAGCAGTTCTTC. This encodes CASSLEIYNEQFF.